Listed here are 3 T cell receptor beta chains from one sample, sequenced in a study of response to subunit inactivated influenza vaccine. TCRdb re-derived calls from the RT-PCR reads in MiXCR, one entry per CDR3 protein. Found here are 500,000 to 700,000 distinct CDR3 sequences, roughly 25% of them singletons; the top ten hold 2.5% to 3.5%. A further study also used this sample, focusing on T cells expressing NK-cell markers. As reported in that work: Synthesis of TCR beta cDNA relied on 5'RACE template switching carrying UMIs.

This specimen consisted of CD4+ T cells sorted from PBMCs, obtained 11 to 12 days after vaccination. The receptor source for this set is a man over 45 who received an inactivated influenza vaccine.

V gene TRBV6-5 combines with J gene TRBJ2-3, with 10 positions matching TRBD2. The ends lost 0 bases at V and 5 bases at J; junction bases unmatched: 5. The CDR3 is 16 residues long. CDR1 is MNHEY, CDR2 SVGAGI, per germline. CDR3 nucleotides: TGTGCCAGCAGTTACTCTCCTAGCGGGAGCGGAGATACGCAGTATTTT. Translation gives CASSYSPSGSGDTQYF.

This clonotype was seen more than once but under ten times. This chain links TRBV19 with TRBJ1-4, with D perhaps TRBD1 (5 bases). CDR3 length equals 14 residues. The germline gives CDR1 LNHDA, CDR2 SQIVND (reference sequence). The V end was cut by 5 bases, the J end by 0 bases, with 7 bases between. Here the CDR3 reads CASSGAPTNEKLFF. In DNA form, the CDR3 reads TGTGCCAGTAGTGGGGCACCAACTAATGAAAAACTGTTTTTT.

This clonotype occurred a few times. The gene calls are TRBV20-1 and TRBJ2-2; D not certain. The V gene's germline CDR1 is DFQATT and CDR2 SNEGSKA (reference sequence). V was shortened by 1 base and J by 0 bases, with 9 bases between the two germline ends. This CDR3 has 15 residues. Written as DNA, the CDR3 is TGCAGTGCTAGAGGGCTAGGCGCGAACACCGGGGAGCTGTTTTTT. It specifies CSARGLGANTGELFF.